One sample yielded the 4 T cell receptor beta chains listed below, sequenced in a study of blood T cell repertoires in COVID-19. Only in-frame clones appear in the TCRdb table, and some are missing; sequencing was by immunoSEQ multiplex PCR. The sample lists some 48,000 clones, around 85% occurring once. Sequencing was carried out using peripheral blood. The receptors here all came from a man in his forties or fifties with acute or convalescent COVID-19.

This chain uses TRBV27 with TRBJ1-1; tentatively, D is TRBD1 (6 bases). V dropped 2 bases and J dropped 3 bases, with 13 bases sitting between them. Per the germline V gene, CDR1 is MNHEY and CDR2 is SMNVEV (reference sequence). This CDR3 spans 15 amino acids. The CDR3 protein is CASSLDRQAYTEAFF. The CDR3 region has the DNA TGTGCCAGCAGTTTAGATAGACAGGCCTACACTGAAGCTTTCTTT.

The J gene is TRBJ2-1, the V gene TRBV3-1 (or the pseudogene TRBV3-2), with 10 bases identical to TRBD2. The CDR3 covers 14 residues. V gave up 2 bases and J gave up 12 bases; unmatched junction bases: 7. From germline, CDR1 is LGHDT and CDR2 YNNKEL (reference sequence). This chain's CDR3 is CASSQPSGGLRQFF. The CDR3, as DNA: TGTGCCAGCAGCCAACCTAGCGGGGGCCTGAGGCAGTTCTTC.

The chain carries TRBV5-5 and TRBJ1-2, with TRBD1 matching over 11 bases. The CDR3 sequence is 17 residues long. V was pared by 0 bases and J by 4 bases, with 8 bases of the junction left unmatched. Per germline, CDR1 SGHKS and CDR2 YYEKEE (reference sequence). The CDR3 coding sequence is TGTGCCAGCAGCTTGGAACCGGGACAGGGGGACTTCTATGGCTACACCTTC. Its translation: CASSLEPGQGDFYGYTF.

CDR3 loop: CASSRMDRWGGWSNTEAFF. CDR3 DNA sequence: TGTGCCAGCAGCCGAATGGACAGGTGGGGTGGGTGGTCAAACACTGAAGCTTTCTTT. The chain uses TRBV7-9 and TRBJ1-1; 7 positions match TRBD1. Trimming took 5 bases from V and 2 from J; bases not matched to a gene: 20. This CDR3 contains 19 residues. The germline CDR1 and CDR2 sequences are SEHNR and FQNEAQ (reference sequence).